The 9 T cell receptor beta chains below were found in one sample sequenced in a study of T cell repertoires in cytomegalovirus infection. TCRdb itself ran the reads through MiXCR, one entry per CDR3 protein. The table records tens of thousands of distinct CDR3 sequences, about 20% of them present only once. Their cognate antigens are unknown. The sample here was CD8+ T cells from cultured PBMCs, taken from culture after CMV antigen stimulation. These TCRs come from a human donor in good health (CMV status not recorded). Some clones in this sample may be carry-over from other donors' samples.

The CDR3, as DNA: TGTGCCAGCAGCTGGCCGGTCGGGGGGGTTGGCACAGATACGCAGTATTTT. Protein: CASSWPVGGVGTDTQYF. The rearrangement joins TRBV7-8 to TRBJ2-3; 8 bases are a match to TRBD2. J gave up 1 base and V 4 bases, and 10 bases lay outside the gene matches. The CDR3 is 17 amino acids. CDR1 and CDR2 from the germline V gene are SGHVS and FQNEAQ. The variable domain in full, with the rest retrieved from reference TRBV7-8 and TRBJ2-3, is GAGVSQSPRYKVAKRGQDVALRCDPISGHVSLFWYQQALGQGPEFLTYFQNEAQLDKSGLPSDRFFAERPEGSVSTLKIQRTQQEDSAVYLCASSWPVGGVGTDTQYFGPGTRLTVL.

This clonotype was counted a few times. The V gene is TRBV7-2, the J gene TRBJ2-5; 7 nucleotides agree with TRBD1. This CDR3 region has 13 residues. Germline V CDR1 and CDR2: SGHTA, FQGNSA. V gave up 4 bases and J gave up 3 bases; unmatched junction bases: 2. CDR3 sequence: CASSSGQEETQYF. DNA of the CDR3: TGTGCCAGCAGCTCCGGACAGGAAGAGACCCAGTACTTC.

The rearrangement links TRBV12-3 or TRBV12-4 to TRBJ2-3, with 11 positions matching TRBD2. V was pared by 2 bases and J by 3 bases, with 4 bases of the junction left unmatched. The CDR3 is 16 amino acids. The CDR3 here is CASSLFSGGATDTQYF. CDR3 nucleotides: TGTGCCAGCAGTTTATTTAGCGGGGGGGCGACAGATACGCAGTATTTT.

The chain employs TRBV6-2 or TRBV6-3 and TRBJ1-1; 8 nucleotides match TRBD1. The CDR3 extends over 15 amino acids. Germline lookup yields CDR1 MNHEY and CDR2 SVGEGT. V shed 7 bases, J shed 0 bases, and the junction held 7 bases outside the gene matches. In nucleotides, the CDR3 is TGTGCCAGCACCTACGGACAGGGATTGAACACTGAAGCTTTCTTT. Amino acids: CASTYGQGLNTEAFF.

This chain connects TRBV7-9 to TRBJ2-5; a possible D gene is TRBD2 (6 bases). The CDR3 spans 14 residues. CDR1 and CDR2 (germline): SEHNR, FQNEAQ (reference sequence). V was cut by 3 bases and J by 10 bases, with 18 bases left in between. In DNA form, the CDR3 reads TGTGCCAGCAGCTTGGAGAAGGACGGGGAGGTCCAGTACTTC. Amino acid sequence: CASSLEKDGEVQYF.

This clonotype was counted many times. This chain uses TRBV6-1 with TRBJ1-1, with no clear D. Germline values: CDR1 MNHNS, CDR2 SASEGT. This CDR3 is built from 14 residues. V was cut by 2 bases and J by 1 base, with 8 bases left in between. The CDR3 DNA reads TGTGCCAGCAGTGAATGGTCAGGGAACACTGAAGCTTTCTTT. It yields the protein CASSEWSGNTEAFF.

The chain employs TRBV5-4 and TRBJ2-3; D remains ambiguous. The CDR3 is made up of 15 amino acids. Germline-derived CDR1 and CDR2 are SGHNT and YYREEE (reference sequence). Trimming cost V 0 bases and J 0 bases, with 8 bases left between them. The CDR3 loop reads CASSLESASTDTQYF. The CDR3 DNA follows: TGTGCCAGCAGCTTGGAGTCGGCCAGCACAGATACGCAGTATTTT.

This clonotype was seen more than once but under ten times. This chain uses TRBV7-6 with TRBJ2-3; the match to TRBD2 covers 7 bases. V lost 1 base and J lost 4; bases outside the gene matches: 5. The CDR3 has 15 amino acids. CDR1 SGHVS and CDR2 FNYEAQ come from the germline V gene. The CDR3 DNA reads TGTGCCAGCAGCTTAGGGGGGGGGTTCGCAGATACGCAGTATTTT. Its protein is CASSLGGGFADTQYF.

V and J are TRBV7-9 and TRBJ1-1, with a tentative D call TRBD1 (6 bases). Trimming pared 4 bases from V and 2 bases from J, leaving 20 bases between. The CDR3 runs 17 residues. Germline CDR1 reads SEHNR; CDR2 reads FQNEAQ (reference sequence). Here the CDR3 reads CASSYRDTPEGNTEAFF. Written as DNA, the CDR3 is TGTGCCAGCAGCTACCGGGACACCCCCGAGGGAAACACTGAAGCTTTCTTT.